This T cell receptor beta chain was retrieved from a study of cytomegalovirus exposure and HLA in healthy donors. Overall study findings and caveats: Sequencing had likely introduced a cluster of highly shared sequence variants as an artifact.

This CDR3 spans 12 amino acids. Germline V gene lookup returns CDR1 SEHNR and CDR2 FQNEAQ (reference sequence). The study ran its PCR with 60 Vbeta and 13 Jbeta primers. Libraries were prepared by immunoSEQ multiplex PCR; TCRdb keeps only in-frame clonotypes and omits some of them. The table has roughly 180,000 clones, 80% to 90% seen once; the top ten hold about 2.4%. With regard to this clone: Its antigen is unknown. One junction end does not reproduce the germline sequence, and a read error may be involved.

Sequencing was performed on PBMCs. V usage is TRBV7-9 and J usage is TRBJ1-2; D remains ambiguous. This clonotype was obtained from a male donor in good health and CMV-seronegative. CDR3 sequence (DNA): TGTTCCAGCAGCTTACGGGAGTGGGGCTACACCTTC. Residues: CSSSLREWGYTF.